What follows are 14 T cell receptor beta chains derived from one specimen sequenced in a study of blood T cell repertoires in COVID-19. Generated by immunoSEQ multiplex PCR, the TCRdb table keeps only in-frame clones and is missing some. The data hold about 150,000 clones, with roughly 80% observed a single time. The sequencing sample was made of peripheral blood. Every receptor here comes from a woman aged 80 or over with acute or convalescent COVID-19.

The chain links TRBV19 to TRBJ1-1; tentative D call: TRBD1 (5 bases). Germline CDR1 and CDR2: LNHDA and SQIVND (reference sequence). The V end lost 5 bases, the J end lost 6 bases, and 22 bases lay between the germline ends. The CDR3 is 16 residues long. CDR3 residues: CASSDTAGRDYAEAFF. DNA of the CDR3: TGTGCCAGTAGTGACACCGCGGGACGGGATTACGCTGAAGCTTTCTTT.

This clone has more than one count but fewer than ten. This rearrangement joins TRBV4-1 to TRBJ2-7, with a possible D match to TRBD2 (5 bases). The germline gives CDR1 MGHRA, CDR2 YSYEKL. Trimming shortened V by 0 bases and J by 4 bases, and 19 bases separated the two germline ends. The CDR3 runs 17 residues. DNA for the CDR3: TGCGCCAGCAGCCAAGATTCCGGAACTAGGAGTAGATACGAGCAGTACTTC. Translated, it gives CASSQDSGTRSRYEQYF.

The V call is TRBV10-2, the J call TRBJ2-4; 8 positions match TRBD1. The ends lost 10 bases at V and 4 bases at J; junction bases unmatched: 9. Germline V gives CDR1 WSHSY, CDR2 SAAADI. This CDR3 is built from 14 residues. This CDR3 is CATNLDRVKNIQYF. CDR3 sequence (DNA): TGCGCCACCAACCTGGACAGGGTAAAAAACATTCAGTACTTC.

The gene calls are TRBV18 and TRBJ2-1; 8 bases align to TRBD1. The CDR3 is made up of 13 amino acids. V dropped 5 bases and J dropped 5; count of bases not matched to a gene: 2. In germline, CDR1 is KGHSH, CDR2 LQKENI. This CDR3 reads CASSTDRDNEQFF. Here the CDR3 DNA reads TGTGCCAGCTCAACGGACAGGGACAATGAGCAGTTCTTC.

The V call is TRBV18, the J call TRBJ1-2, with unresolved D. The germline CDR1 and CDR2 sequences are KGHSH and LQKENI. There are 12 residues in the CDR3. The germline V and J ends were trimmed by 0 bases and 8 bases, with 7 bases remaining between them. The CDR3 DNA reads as TGTGCCAGCTCACCACCTGGTGAGGGCTACACCTTC. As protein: CASSPPGEGYTF.

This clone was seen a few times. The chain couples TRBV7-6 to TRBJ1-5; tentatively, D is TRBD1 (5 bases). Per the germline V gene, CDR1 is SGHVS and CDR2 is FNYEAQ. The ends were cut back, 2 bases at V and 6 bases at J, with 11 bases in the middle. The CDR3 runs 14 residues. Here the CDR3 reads CASSLLQVGQPQHF. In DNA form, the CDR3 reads TGTGCCAGCAGCTTACTACAGGTGGGTCAGCCCCAGCATTTT.

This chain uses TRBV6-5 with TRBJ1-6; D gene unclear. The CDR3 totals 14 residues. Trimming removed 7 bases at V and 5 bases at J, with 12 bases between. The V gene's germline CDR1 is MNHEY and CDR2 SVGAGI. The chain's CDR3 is CASIGLGHNSPLHF. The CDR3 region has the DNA TGTGCCAGCATAGGCCTGGGCCATAATTCACCCCTCCACTTT.

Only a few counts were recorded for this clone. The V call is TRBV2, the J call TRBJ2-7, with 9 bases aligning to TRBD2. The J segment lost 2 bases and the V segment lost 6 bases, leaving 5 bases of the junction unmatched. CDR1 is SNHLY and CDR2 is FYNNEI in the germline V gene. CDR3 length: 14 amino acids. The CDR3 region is CASRGSGRTYEQYF. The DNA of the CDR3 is TGTGCCAGCAGAGGGAGCGGGAGGACCTACGAGCAGTACTTC.

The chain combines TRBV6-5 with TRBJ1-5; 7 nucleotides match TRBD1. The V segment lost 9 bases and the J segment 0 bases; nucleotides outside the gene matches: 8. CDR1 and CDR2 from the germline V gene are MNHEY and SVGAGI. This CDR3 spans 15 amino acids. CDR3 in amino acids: CASDRQGISNQPQHF. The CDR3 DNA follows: TGTGCCAGTGACCGACAGGGAATTAGCAATCAGCCCCAGCATTTT.

The CDR3 sequence: CASSTRQDKNRGYGYTF. CDR3 coding DNA: TGTGCCAGCAGCACTCGACAGGATAAGAATAGGGGTTATGGCTACACCTTC. The rearrangement joins TRBV21-1 to TRBJ1-2; the DNA was not used to check the table's D call, TRBD1. TRBV21-1 counts as a pseudogene. The length of the CDR3 is 17 residues.

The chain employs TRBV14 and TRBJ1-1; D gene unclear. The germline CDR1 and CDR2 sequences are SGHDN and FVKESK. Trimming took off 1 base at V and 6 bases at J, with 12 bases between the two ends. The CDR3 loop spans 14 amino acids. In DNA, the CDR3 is TGTGCCAGCAGCCAAGGCAGTCGAACGTCTGAAGCTTTCTTT. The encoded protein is CASSQGSRTSEAFF. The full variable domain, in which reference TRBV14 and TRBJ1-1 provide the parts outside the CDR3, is EAGVTQFPSHSVIEKGQTVTLRCDPISGHDNLYWYRRVMGKEIKFLLHFVKESKQDESGMPNNRFLAERTGGTYSTLKVQPAELEDSGVYFCASSQGSRTSEAFFGQGTRLTVV.

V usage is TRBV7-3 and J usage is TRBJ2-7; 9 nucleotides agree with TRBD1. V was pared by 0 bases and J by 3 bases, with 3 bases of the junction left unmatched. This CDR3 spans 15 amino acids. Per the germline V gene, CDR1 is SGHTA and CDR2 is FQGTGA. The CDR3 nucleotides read TGTGCCAGCAGCTTAACCGGGACAGGGAACTACGAGCAGTACTTC. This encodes CASSLTGTGNYEQYF.

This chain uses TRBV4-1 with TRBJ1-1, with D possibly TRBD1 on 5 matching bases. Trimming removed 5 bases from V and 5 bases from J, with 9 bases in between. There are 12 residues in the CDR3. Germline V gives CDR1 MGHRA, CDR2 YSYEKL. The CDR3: CASSTGGTEAFF. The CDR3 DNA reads TGCGCCAGCAGCACCGGGGGTACTGAAGCTTTCTTT.

CDR3 amino acids: CASSESLTRTDTQYF. The CDR3 nucleotides read TGCGCCAGCAGTGAGAGTCTGACTCGCACAGATACGCAGTATTTT. The chain joins TRBV10-1 to TRBJ2-3; D remains ambiguous. CDR1 WNHNN and CDR2 SYGVQD come from the germline V gene (reference sequence). The V gene lost 2 bases and the J gene lost 1 base, with 10 bases spanning the gap. This CDR3 contains 15 residues.